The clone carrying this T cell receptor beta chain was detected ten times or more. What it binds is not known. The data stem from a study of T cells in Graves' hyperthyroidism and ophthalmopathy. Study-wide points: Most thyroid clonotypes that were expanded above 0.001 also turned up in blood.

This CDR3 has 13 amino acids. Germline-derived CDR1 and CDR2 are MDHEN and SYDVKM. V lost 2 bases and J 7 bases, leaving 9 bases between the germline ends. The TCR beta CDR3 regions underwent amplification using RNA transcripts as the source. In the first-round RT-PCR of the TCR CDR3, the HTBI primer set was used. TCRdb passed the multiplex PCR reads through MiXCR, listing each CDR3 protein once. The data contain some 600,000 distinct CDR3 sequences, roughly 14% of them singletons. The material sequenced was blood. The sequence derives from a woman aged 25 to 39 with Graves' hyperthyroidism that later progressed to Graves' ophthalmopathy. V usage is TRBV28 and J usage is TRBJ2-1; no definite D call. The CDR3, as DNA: TGTGCCAGCAGTTTAAATGACCGGAATGAGCAGTTCTTC. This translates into CASSLNDRNEQFF.